This T cell receptor beta chain derives from a study of Graves' ophthalmopathy and Graves' hyperthyroidism. None of the included patients had other autoimmune diseases, uncontrolled infections, pregnancy or lactation, as these led to exclusion. Whole-study findings and limits: A classifier, a 13-signature model, separated ophthalmopathy from stable hyperthyroidism with approximately 88% sensitivity and approximately 80% specificity.

Investigators amplified TCR beta CDR3 regions from RNA transcripts. An initial RT-PCR round employing HTBI primers preceded a second-round multiplex PCR. TCRdb redid the calling of the multiplex PCR reads with MiXCR, one entry per CDR3 protein. The table includes about 400,000 distinct CDR3 sequences, around a fifth detected once. The V and J ends lost 4 bases and 6 bases, in that order; junction bases with no gene match: 9. The CDR3 spans 15 residues. Germline CDR1 reads MNHEY; CDR2 reads SVGEGT. In its sample, this clonotype was seen many times. Its specificity is unknown. The rearrangement uses TRBV6-2 or TRBV6-3 and TRBJ2-7, with 10 positions matching TRBD1. This clonotype originated in a woman under 30 with stable Graves' hyperthyroidism. Sequencing was done on a sample of peripheral blood. CDR3: CASSFRWTGGSEQYF. The CDR3 coding sequence is TGTGCCAGCAGTTTCCGTTGGACAGGGGGTTCCGAGCAGTACTTC.